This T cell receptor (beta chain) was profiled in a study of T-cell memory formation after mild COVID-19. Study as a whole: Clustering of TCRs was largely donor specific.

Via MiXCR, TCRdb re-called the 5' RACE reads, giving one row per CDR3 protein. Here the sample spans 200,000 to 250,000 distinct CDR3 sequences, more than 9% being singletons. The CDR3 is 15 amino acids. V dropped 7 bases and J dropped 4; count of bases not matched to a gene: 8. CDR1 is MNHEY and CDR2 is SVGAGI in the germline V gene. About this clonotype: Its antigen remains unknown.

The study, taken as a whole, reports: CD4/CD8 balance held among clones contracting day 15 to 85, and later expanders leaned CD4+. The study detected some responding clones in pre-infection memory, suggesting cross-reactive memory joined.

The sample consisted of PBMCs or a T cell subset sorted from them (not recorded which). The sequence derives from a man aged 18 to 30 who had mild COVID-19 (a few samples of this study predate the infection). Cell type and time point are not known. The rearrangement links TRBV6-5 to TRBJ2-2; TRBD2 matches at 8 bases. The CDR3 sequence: CASKETGGSTGELFF. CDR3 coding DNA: TGTGCCAGCAAGGAGACGGGGGGGAGCACCGGGGAGCTGTTTTTT.